These 13 T cell receptor beta chains share one sample of origin, sequenced in a study of T-cell reconstitution after alpha-beta-depleted transplantation in children. Unique molecular identifiers were incorporated when the TCRbeta library was constructed. TCRdb re-called the PCR reads through MiXCR, storing one row per CDR3 protein. The table lists around 600,000 distinct CDR3 sequences, roughly 23% of them singletons, with approximately 14% in the top ten. The sample consisted of PBMCs, mostly from graft donor cells, taken 360 days after TCRalphabeta/CD19-depleted stem cell transplant. The receptors shown here come from a boy under two years old who had a stem cell transplant for acute myeloid leukemia, so the T cells may come from the graft donor.

This chain links TRBV30 with TRBJ2-6; 7 bases agree with TRBD1. V gave up 2 bases and J gave up 0 bases; unmatched junction bases: 13. The CDR3 is 19 residues long. Germline CDR1 GTSNPN, CDR2 SVGIG (reference sequence). The CDR3 DNA reads TGTGCCTGGAGTAGTATATCGGGACAGACAAGCTCTGGGGCCAACGTCCTGACTTTC. Its translation: CAWSSISGQTSSGANVLTF.

The genes are TRBV20-1 and TRBJ2-6; 12 positions match TRBD2. Germline lookup yields CDR1 DFQATT and CDR2 SNEGSKA (reference sequence). The V gene end was trimmed by 6 bases and the J gene end by 0 bases; junction bases not matched to a gene: 15. This CDR3 comprises 20 residues. DNA of the CDR3: TGCAGTGCCAGGAATCTAGCGGGGGGGCAGAGGCTCTCTGGGGCCAACGTCCTGACTTTC. Translating it yields CSARNLAGGQRLSGANVLTF.

This clonotype has a count of ten or more. V and J are TRBV7-9 and TRBJ2-7; tentative D call: TRBD2 (5 bases). The germline V gene has CDR1 SEHNR and CDR2 FQNEAQ (reference sequence). Between the trimmed V and J ends, which lost 1 base and 3 bases, there was a span of 10 bases. This CDR3 region has 14 residues. The CDR3 sequence: CASSLGGRGYEQYV. CDR3 nucleotide sequence: TGTGCCAGCAGCTTAGGAGGTCGGGGCTACGAGCAGTACGTC.

CDR3 region: CASSLIRTAGTEAFF. The CDR3 DNA reads as TGTGCCAGCAGCTTAATCAGGACTGCTGGCACTGAAGCTTTCTTT. V is TRBV7-2 and J is TRBJ1-1, with D uncertain. Germline assignment: CDR1 SGHTA and CDR2 FQGNSA. The V gene lost 2 bases and the J gene lost 4 bases, with 14 bases spanning the gap. This CDR3 spans 15 amino acids.

The chain combines TRBV4-3 with TRBJ1-1; D not certain. Looked up from germline, CDR1 is LGHNA and CDR2 is YSLEER. The CDR3 totals 13 residues. Trimming removed 1 base from V and 2 bases from J, with 5 bases in between. The CDR3 DNA follows: TGCGCCAGCAGCCAAGCATCTAACACTGAAGCTTTCTTT. Encoded protein: CASSQASNTEAFF.

The table lists this clonotype with many counts. This chain connects TRBV20-1 to TRBJ1-5; possible D gene TRBD1, 6 bases. V lost 4 bases to trimming and J lost 0 bases, with 10 bases between them. This CDR3 is built from 14 residues. Germline CDR1 reads DFQATT; CDR2 reads SNEGSKA (reference sequence). CDR3 loop: CSAKGGYSNQPQHF. For the CDR3, the DNA is TGCAGTGCTAAAGGGGGGTATAGCAATCAGCCCCAGCATTTT.

This clonotype was seen more than once but under ten times. The rearrangement joins TRBV12-3 or TRBV12-4 to TRBJ2-3; D remains ambiguous. This CDR3 spans 14 amino acids. V was pared by 3 bases and J by 2 bases, with 9 bases between. The CDR3 loop is CASSFFRNTDTQYF. The CDR3 coding sequence is TGTGCCAGCAGTTTTTTCAGGAACACAGATACGCAGTATTTT.

The CDR3 DNA reads as TGCAGTGCTAGATTTTACACAGATACGCAGTATTTT. This translates into CSARFYTDTQYF. The chain uses TRBV20-1 and TRBJ2-3; D unclear. The CDR3 totals 12 residues. Germline assignment: CDR1 DFQATT and CDR2 SNEGSKA (reference sequence). The ends were cut back, 2 bases at V and 2 bases at J, with 5 bases in the middle.

This chain connects TRBV20-1 to TRBJ2-1; D might be TRBD1 (6 bases). CDR1 and CDR2 (germline): DFQATT, SNEGSKA (reference sequence). Trimming left V 2 bases short and J 3 bases short, with 17 bases between. The CDR3 is made up of 16 amino acids. CDR3 loop: CSARSYREPYYNEQFF. CDR3 coding DNA: TGCAGTGCTAGATCTTACAGGGAGCCATACTACAATGAGCAGTTCTTC.

This clonotype was seen repeatedly, ten times or more. The V gene is TRBV12-3 or TRBV12-4, the J gene TRBJ2-7; D gene unclear. The CDR3 is 13 amino acids. Trimming cost V 3 bases and J 2 bases, with 8 bases left between them. CDR3 residues: CASSFGQAYEQYF. The CDR3 DNA is TGTGCCAGCAGTTTTGGGCAGGCCTACGAGCAGTACTTC.

This clonotype was recorded at least ten times. This CDR3 reads CASSFRSGPGNTIYF. In nucleotides, the CDR3 is TGTGCCAGCAGCTTCCGCAGCGGCCCTGGAAACACCATATATTTT. The gene calls are TRBV11-2 and TRBJ1-3; D is unresolved. Germline lookup yields CDR1 SGHAT and CDR2 FQNNGV. Trimming removed 3 bases at V and 2 bases at J, with 11 bases between. The length of the CDR3 is 15 residues. Using reference TRBV11-2 and TRBJ1-3 for the parts outside the CDR3, the full variable domain is EAGVAQSPRYKIIEKRQSVAFWCNPISGHATLYWYQQILGQGPKLLIQFQNNGVVDDSQLPKDRFSAERLKGVDSTLKIQPAKLEDSAVYLCASSFRSGPGNTIYFGEGSWLTVV.

This rearrangement joins TRBV29-1 to TRBJ2-3, with D perhaps matching TRBD1 or TRBD2 (5 bases each). CDR3 length equals 15 residues. V shed 7 bases and J shed 5 bases, with 22 bases lying between them. From germline, CDR1 is SQVTM and CDR2 ANQGSEA. CDR3 residues: CSAANPPWDRDTQYF. CDR3 DNA sequence: TGCAGCGCCGCGAACCCCCCTTGGGACCGAGATACGCAGTATTTT.

The rearrangement links TRBV27 to TRBJ2-1, with TRBD2 matching over 8 bases. This CDR3 region has 15 residues. Germline assignment: CDR1 MNHEY and CDR2 SMNVEV (reference sequence). Trimming at V came to 8 bases and at J to 7 bases, leaving 13 bases not matched to a gene. The CDR3 bases are TGTGCCAGCTATACCTTTAGCGGGGTTATGAATGAGCAGTTCTTC. The encoded protein is CASYTFSGVMNEQFF.